The rows below give T cell receptor beta chains drawn from one sample of a study of shared clonotypes between healthy human individuals. Sequenced by immunoSEQ multiplex PCR; TCRdb stores in-frame clones only, minus some. The table lists approximately 320,000 clones, approximately 74% of them singletons, with around a tenth in the top ten. Sequencing was carried out using memory CD4+ T cells sorted from blood. These TCRs come from a man aged 25-45 years in good health. Each CDR3 is given with its conserved first and last residue. A D gene is named only where the DNA matches it firmly. Not every row has a clone size; where given, it reads once, few, many or a size class.

CDR3 DNA	CDR3 protein	V gene	J gene	D gene	clone size
TGTGCCAGCAGCTTAGTGGGCAGGGAGGTCGGGGAGCTGTTTTTT	CASSLVGREVGELFF	TRBV7-2	TRBJ2-2	NA	NA
TGCGCCAGCAGCTTCGAGACAGGGGCCGAGCAGTACTTC	CASSFETGAEQYF	TRBV5-1	TRBJ2-7	TRBD1	NA
TGCGCCAGCAGGTCGGGGACTAGCGGACTCAATGAGCAGTTCTTC	CASRSGTSGLNEQFF	TRBV5-1	TRBJ2-1	TRBD2	few
TGTGCCAGCAGCTCCAGGGGTTTGAGTTCACCCCTCCACTTT	CASSSRGLSSPLHF	TRBV5-4	TRBJ1-6	NA	NA
TGTGCCAGCAGCCAATTCGACCGATGGGAGAATGGCTACACCTTC	CASSQFDRWENGYTF	TRBV5-4	TRBJ1-2	NA	few
TGTGCCAGCAGCAGGCGGGCTAGCGAGTCCTACGAGCAGTACTTC	CASSRRASESYEQYF	TRBV5-4	TRBJ2-7	NA	NA
TGTGCCAGCAGCGGGAGGAGCGGAAACACCGGGGAGCTGTTTTTT	CASSGRSGNTGELFF	TRBV7-9	TRBJ2-2	NA	NA
TGTGCCAGCAGCTTGCGGCCAGACACCGGGGAGCTGTTTTTT	CASSLRPDTGELFF	TRBV5-5	TRBJ2-2	NA	NA
TGTGCCAGTAGTGACAGGGACAATCAGCCCCAGCATTTT	CASSDRDNQPQHF	TRBV19	TRBJ1-5	TRBD1	NA
TGTGCCAGCAGCTTGTCGGGACTAGCGGGAGGGAGCTCCTACAATGAGCAGTTCTTC	CASSLSGLAGGSSYNEQFF	TRBV5-8	TRBJ2-1	TRBD2	NA
TGTGCCAGCAGCGTAGGAGGGACGAACACTGAAGCTTTCTTT	CASSVGGTNTEAFF	TRBV9	TRBJ1-1	NA	NA
TGTGCCAGCTCACCGCGGTCCAATGAGCAGTTCTTC	CASSPRSNEQFF	TRBV18	TRBJ2-1	NA	NA
TGCAGCGCTAGTGCTTTACAGGGTGGGCTCTCTGGAAACACCATATATTTT	CSASALQGGLSGNTIYF	TRBV29-1	TRBJ1-3	NA	NA
TGTGCCAGCAGCTTAGTAGGGGACGAGCAGTACTTC	CASSLVGDEQYF	TRBV7-2	TRBJ2-7	NA	NA
TGTGCCAGCAGCTTAGAGAAAAGGCAGATCAACACCGGGGAGCTGTTTTTT	CASSLEKRQINTGELFF	TRBV7-9	TRBJ2-2	NA	NA
TGTGCCACCAGCAGGGGTTTGGTCTATGGCTACACCTTC	CATSRGLVYGYTF	TRBV15	TRBJ1-2	NA	once
TGTGCCAGCAGCCAACTAGCGGGGGTCCCCCCCGCGACAGATACGCAGTATTTT	CASSQLAGVPPATDTQYF	TRBV14	TRBJ2-3	TRBD2	NA
TGTGCCAGCAAAGGGACAGGGGGCCCGGGCGCTGAAGCTTTCTTT	CASKGTGGPGAEAFF	TRBV6-6	TRBJ1-1	TRBD1	NA
TGCGCCAGCAGCTTGTGGCTAGCGGGAGTCAATGAGCAGTTCTTC	CASSLWLAGVNEQFF	TRBV5-1	TRBJ2-1	TRBD2	NA
TGTGCCAGCAGCTTAAGGGACACCCCCAATGAGCAGTTCTTC	CASSLRDTPNEQFF	TRBV7-6	TRBJ2-1	NA	NA
TGCAGCGTTGACAGGGGGCACACTGAAGCTTTCTTT	CSVDRGHTEAFF	TRBV29-1	TRBJ1-1	TRBD1	NA
TGTGCCAGCAGCTTGGCCCCAGGGGGCGAAGGAGAGACCCAGTACTTC	CASSLAPGGEGETQYF	TRBV5-6	TRBJ2-5	TRBD1	NA
TGTGCCAGCAGCCCCCAACTACAGGGAGATCAGGAGACCCAGTACTTC	CASSPQLQGDQETQYF	TRBV7-8	TRBJ2-5	NA	NA
TGTGCCAGCAGCGACCGGGAGGGGAGGACAGATACGCAGTATTTT	CASSDREGRTDTQYF	TRBV9	TRBJ2-3	TRBD2	once
TGTGCCAGTAGAGCAGGGAGGGGTTCTGGGGCCAACGTCCTGACTTTC	CASRAGRGSGANVLTF	TRBV19	TRBJ2-6	TRBD2	NA
TGTGCCAGCAGCGTAGGGTTAGCGGGAGCCCCAGATACGCAGTATTTT	CASSVGLAGAPDTQYF	TRBV9	TRBJ2-3	TRBD2	NA
TGTGCCAGCAGCATTGACAGGGGGCTTGATGAAAAACTGTTTTTT	CASSIDRGLDEKLFF	TRBV5-8	TRBJ1-4	TRBD1	few
TGCGCCAGCAGCTTGGCTTTGGCCTCCGCAGATACGCAGTATTTT	CASSLALASADTQYF	TRBV5-1	TRBJ2-3	NA	NA
TGTGCCAGTAGTATCAGAGGGAACATTCAGTACTTC	CASSIRGNIQYF	TRBV19	TRBJ2-4	NA	NA
TGTGCCATAGGACGGAGGAGAGAGACCCAGTACTTC	CAIGRRRETQYF	TRBV28	TRBJ2-5	NA	once
TGTGCCAGCAGTTACTCGTTGAACGCCAACACCGGGGAGCTGTTTTTT	CASSYSLNANTGELFF	TRBV6-5	TRBJ2-2	NA	few
TGTGCCAGCAGCTTCGGGAATTCCTACGAGCAGTACTTC	CASSFGNSYEQYF	TRBV11-2	TRBJ2-7	NA	NA
TGCGCCAGCAGCCAAGGGCAGGGGCCTAATGAAAAACTGTTTTTT	CASSQGQGPNEKLFF	TRBV4-1	TRBJ1-4	NA	NA
TGCGCCAGCAGCTTAAGTCAGACGAACACCGGGGAGCTGTTTTTT	CASSLSQTNTGELFF	TRBV5-1	TRBJ2-2	NA	NA
TGTGCCAGCAGCTTAAGCCCGACCGCCGCTAGCGGTTATCACTACGAGCAGTACTTC	CASSLSPTAASGYHYEQYF	TRBV7-9	TRBJ2-7	TRBD2	NA
TGTGCCAGCAGTTTAATTAACTATGGCTACACCTTC	CASSLINYGYTF	TRBV28	TRBJ1-2	NA	NA
TGTGCCAGCAGTGAAAAGTCGGGGGGATGGGGAACCTACGAGCAGTACTTC	CASSEKSGGWGTYEQYF	TRBV6-1	TRBJ2-7	TRBD2	once
TGTGCCAGCTGTTCACGGGACTCCGTAGAAGATACGCAGTATTTT	CASCSRDSVEDTQYF	TRBV7-8	TRBJ2-3	NA	few
TGTGCCAGCAGTTCTAAAGGTGCAGATACGCAGTATTTT	CASSSKGADTQYF	TRBV27	TRBJ2-3	NA	once
TGTGCCAGCAGTCTCAAAGAGACCCAGTACTTC	CASSLKETQYF	TRBV6-1	TRBJ2-5	NA	NA
TGTGCCAGCAGGAGTAGCGGGAGGGCGCAGTATTTT	CASRSSGRAQYF	TRBV28	TRBJ2-3	TRBD2	NA